This record looks at one TCR beta chain sequence and its context. Its cognate antigen is unknown. This specimen comes from a study of cytomegalovirus exposure and HLA in healthy donors. Germline values: CDR1 SGHRS, CDR2 YFSETQ. Trimming shortened V by 0 bases and J by 2 bases, and 15 bases separated the two germline ends. The CDR3 runs to 16 residues. Amplification used 60 Vbeta primers and 13 Jbeta primers. The assay was immunoSEQ multiplex PCR, and TCRdb's table has in-frame clones only and misses some. The repertoire includes fewer than 150,000 clones, 74% of them detected once, and around 10% sits in the top ten. Notes on the study in general: Accurate prediction of HLA-A and HLA-B alleles (for most subjects) was reportedly achieved from TCR beta sequences.

This receptor was identified in a woman aged 45-60 years in good health and CMV-seropositive. Input material: PBMCs. V gene TRBV5-1 combines with J gene TRBJ2-7; D not certain. DNA of the CDR3: TGCGCCAGCAGCTTGGAGCCCGACTCACGGACCTACGAGCAGTACTTC. This translates into CASSLEPDSRTYEQYF.